Shown below are 21 T cell receptor beta chains from a single sample sequenced in a study of regulatory T cells in long-lasting Graves disease listed by TCRdb under 2021. The method behind the library was multiplex PCR. The instrument was an Illumina HiSeq 4000. TCR beta libraries were built with iRepertoire HTBI primers and Arm-PCR amplification of CDR3 regions. TCRdb reanalyzed the raw reads on its own, using fastp at Q25 for trimming and MiXCR for clone calling, and kept in-frame beta chains. Rows with one shared CDR3 protein collapse into an entry with the most common genes and DNA. A total of 650,000 to 700,000 distinct CDR3 sequences appear in this sample, around 30% of them only once. The ten largest clones capture roughly 40% of the sample. This sample's time point label indicates: persistent/refractory GD, antithyroid drugs over 5 years with positive TRAb. For both TCR sequencing and RNA sequencing, RNA was extracted from PBMCs in TRIzol.

The sample was peripheral blood mononuclear cells (PBMCs), taken when the disease was refractory, from a patient treated with antithyroid drugs. Source of these receptors: a female donor with Graves disease.

This clonotype was recorded at least ten times. The chain carries TRBV12-3 or TRBV12-4 and TRBJ2-7; no reliable D call. There are 11 residues in the CDR3. The ends were cut back, 6 bases at V and 3 bases at J, with 6 bases in the middle. CDR3 loop: CASSNYYEQYF. The CDR3 DNA follows: TGTGCCAGCAGCAACTACTACGAGCAGTACTTC.

This chain uses TRBV12-5 with TRBJ1-5; 11 bases map to TRBD1. Germline CDR1 LGHNT, CDR2 FRNRAP. V lost 0 bases, J lost 2 bases, and 9 bases stayed unmatched. The CDR3 has 19 residues. The CDR3 region is CASGLVLGQGALGNQPQHF. The CDR3 DNA is TGTGCTAGTGGTTTGGTACTAGGACAGGGGGCGTTGGGCAATCAGCCCCAGCATTTT.

This chain joins TRBV5-4 and TRBJ1-6; D perhaps matches TRBD1 (5 bases). From germline, CDR1 is SGHNT and CDR2 YYREEE (reference sequence). The V gene lost 0 bases and the J gene lost 7 bases, with 14 bases spanning the gap. There are 16 residues in the CDR3. CDR3 protein: CASSLAGNFLNSPLHF. In DNA form, the CDR3 reads TGTGCCAGCAGCTTGGCAGGGAACTTCCTAAATTCACCCCTCCACTTT.

This clonotype was seen a single time. A read error is likely here: a far larger clone is one base away. The chain recombines TRBV2 with TRBJ1-1; TRBD1 matches 7 bases. CDR1 is SNHLY, CDR2 FYNNEI, per germline. The CDR3 sequence is 15 residues long. The CDR3 bases are TGTGCCAGCAGGAGACAAACAGGGGAAAATTCACCCCCCCACTTT. It is translated as CASRRQTGENSPPHF.

The chain is built from TRBV5-1 and TRBJ1-4; D is perhaps TRBD1 (5 bases). This CDR3 is 14 amino acids long. Germline V lookup: CDR1 SGHRS, CDR2 YFSETQ. Trimming removed 6 bases from V and 5 bases from J, with 14 bases in between. The CDR3 is CASTQGLRNEKLFF. In DNA form, the CDR3 reads TGCGCCAGCACCCAGGGCCTCCGGAATGAAAAACTGTTTTTT.

Many counts were recorded for this clonotype. The chain is built from TRBV28 and TRBJ1-5; D is uncertain. The germline V gene has CDR1 MDHEN and CDR2 SYDVKM. The CDR3 runs to 13 residues. The V end was cut by 3 bases, the J end by 4 bases, with 7 bases between. The CDR3 sequence: CASSFASNQPQHF. The CDR3 coding sequence is TGTGCCAGCAGTTTTGCTAGTAATCAGCCCCAGCATTTT.

This clonotype was seen a handful of times. This chain joins TRBV12-3 or TRBV12-4 and TRBJ1-3; 10 positions match TRBD1. After removal of 5 bases from V and 0 bases from J, the junction contained 7 bases not matched to a gene. CDR3 length: 17 amino acids. The DNA for the CDR3 is TGTGCCAGCAGTCCATGGACAGGGGGAGACTCTGGAAACACCATATATTTT. Its translation is CASSPWTGGDSGNTIYF.

This clonotype occurred a few times. This rearrangement joins TRBV15 to TRBJ2-2; D is uncertain. This CDR3 has 14 amino acids. Germline V gives CDR1 LNHNV, CDR2 YYDKDF (reference sequence). V dropped 0 bases and J dropped 0 bases, with 2 bases sitting between them. DNA of the CDR3: TGTGCCACCAGCAGAGACGCGAACACCGGGGAGCTGTTTTTT. Encoded protein: CATSRDANTGELFF. Filled out from reference TRBV15 and TRBJ2-2, the complete variable domain reads DAMVIQNPRYQVTQFGKPVTLSCSQTLNHNVMYWYQQKSSQAPKLLFHYYDKDFNNEADTPDNFQSRRPNTSFCFLDIRSPGLGDTAMYLCATSRDANTGELFFGEGSRLTVL.

The chain couples TRBV19 to TRBJ2-1, with unresolved D. The CDR3 consists of 14 residues. Trimming took 4 bases from V and 6 from J, leaving 13 bases between them. The germline V gene encodes CDR1 LNHDA and CDR2 SQIVND (reference sequence). CDR3 sequence reads: CASSTVSIPNEQFF. The CDR3, as DNA: TGTGCCAGTAGTACCGTCTCAATCCCCAATGAGCAGTTCTTC.

In this sample, this clonotype turned up a few times. This chain joins TRBV12-3 or TRBV12-4 and TRBJ2-2; 8 nucleotides match TRBD2. Unmatched junction bases numbered 6, after V lost 7 bases and J lost 2 bases. CDR3 length: 15 residues. CDR3 region: CASIELAVNTGELFF. CDR3 DNA: TGTGCCAGCATCGAACTAGCGGTCAACACCGGGGAGCTGTTTTTT.

The chain couples TRBV3-1 to TRBJ1-2; D ambiguous. V lost 1 base, J lost 2 bases, and 14 bases lay in between. Germline V gene sequence: CDR1 LGHDT, CDR2 YNNKEL (reference sequence). The CDR3 spans 16 residues. CDR3 bases: TGTGCCAGCAGCCAAGCTGCAGGCTGGGGAAACTATGGCTACACCTTC. It specifies CASSQAAGWGNYGYTF.

This sequence joins TRBV7-6 and TRBJ1-4; 8 positions match TRBD1. The CDR3 sequence is 16 residues long. Germline loops: CDR1 SGHVS, CDR2 FNYEAQ. The V segment lost 1 base and the J segment 3 bases; nucleotides outside the gene matches: 4. CDR3 sequence: CASSLGRTGPNEKLFF. CDR3 bases: TGTGCCAGCAGCTTAGGTCGGACAGGGCCTAATGAAAAACTGTTTTTT.

This clonotype was counted between two and nine times. This chain connects TRBV6-1 to TRBJ1-1, with unresolved D. Trimming removed 4 bases at V and 6 bases at J, with 9 bases between. Germline values: CDR1 MNHNS, CDR2 SASEGT. The CDR3 consists of 12 residues. In nucleotides, the CDR3 is TGTGCCAGCAGTGTAGGAACGGCTGAAGCTTTCTTT. Its protein product is CASSVGTAEAFF.

This clonotype was found a few times. The CDR3: CASSTDSPQETQYF. The CDR3 coding sequence is TGTGCCAGCAGTACAGACAGTCCCCAAGAGACCCAGTACTTC. The chain couples TRBV2 to TRBJ2-5, with D perhaps matching TRBD1 (5 bases). The V end was cut by 5 bases, the J end by 1 base, with 11 bases between. The CDR3 is 14 residues long. Per the germline V gene, CDR1 is SNHLY and CDR2 is FYNNEI.

This clonotype was observed many times. This chain uses TRBV11-2 with TRBJ2-5; 12 bases are shared with TRBD2. The CDR3 runs 15 residues. J was trimmed by 5 bases and V by 4 bases; bases with no gene match: 5. The germline CDR1 and CDR2 sequences are SGHAT and FQNNGV. This CDR3 is CASSSGTSGRETQYF. Here the CDR3 DNA reads TGTGCCAGCAGCTCAGGGACTAGCGGGCGGGAGACCCAGTACTTC. Together with reference TRBV11-2 and TRBJ2-5, the CDR3 gives the full variable domain: EAGVAQSPRYKIIEKRQSVAFWCNPISGHATLYWYQQILGQGPKLLIQFQNNGVVDDSQLPKDRFSAERLKGVDSTLKIQPAKLEDSAVYLCASSSGTSGRETQYFGPGTRLLVL.

This clonotype was seen more than once but under ten times. The V and J genes are TRBV10-3 and TRBJ2-5, with D maybe TRBD2 (7 bases). Germline V gene data show CDR1 as ENHRY and CDR2 as SYGVKD. There are 14 residues in the CDR3. V shed 3 bases and J shed 5 bases, with 13 bases lying between them. The DNA of the CDR3 is TGTGCCATCAGTGAAGGGGGGGCGGGTGAGACCCAGTACTTC. It yields the protein CAISEGGAGETQYF.

This clonotype has a handful of counts. The chain combines TRBV20-1 with TRBJ1-1; D unclear. The CDR3 loop spans 11 amino acids. From germline, CDR1 is DFQATT and CDR2 SNEGSKA (reference sequence). Trimming pared 7 bases from V and 0 bases from J, leaving 6 bases between. The CDR3 bases are TGCAGTGGATCAGTGAACACTGAAGCTTTCTTT. The encoded protein is CSGSVNTEAFF.

This sequence joins TRBV6-9 and TRBJ1-1; D is perhaps TRBD1 (6 bases). The CDR3 runs 15 residues. The V end was cut by 4 bases, the J end by 1 base, with 13 bases between. Germline V CDR1 and CDR2: MNHGY, SVAAGI. The CDR3 protein is CASSSEPGQNTEAFF. In nucleotides, the CDR3 is TGTGCCAGCAGTTCAGAACCGGGACAGAACACTGAAGCTTTCTTT.

Concerning this clonotype: Germline and junction disagree at one end, which may indicate a read error. The J gene is TRBJ2-5, the V gene TRBV15; D may be TRBD2 (7 bases). Germline V CDR1 and CDR2: LNHNV, YYDKDF (reference sequence). The length of the CDR3 is 14 residues. DNA of the CDR3: TGTGCCACCAGCAGAGGGGGGGCGGGAGAGGCCCAGTACTTC. Its translation: CATSRGGAGEAQYF.

This rearrangement joins TRBV3-1 to TRBJ1-2, with 7 bases lining up with TRBD1. V trimming: 8 bases; J trimming: 4 bases; junction bases outside the gene matches: 10. The CDR3 is 14 amino acids. The germline V gene encodes CDR1 LGHDT and CDR2 YNNKEL (reference sequence). CDR3 DNA: TGTGCCAGCGGTTTACAGGGGACACTCTATGGCTACACCTTC. Protein: CASGLQGTLYGYTF.

This chain uses TRBV3-1 with TRBJ2-5; TRBD2 matches 7 bases. The CDR3 spans 17 residues. V trimming: 1 base; J trimming: 4 bases; junction bases outside the gene matches: 12. CDR1 and CDR2 from the germline V gene are LGHDT and YNNKEL (reference sequence). The DNA for the CDR3 is TGTGCCAGCAGCCAAGGGAACCTTGGCGGGAGACGAGAGACCCAGTACTTC. Translated: CASSQGNLGGRRETQYF.